Sequencing of this T cell receptor (beta chain) was carried out in a study of blood T cell repertoires in COVID-19. Overall study context: Samples of COVID-19 (acute and convalescent) were obtained from the United States, Italy and Spain. From T cells, B-cell-depleted T cells, or PBMCs came the material, which was cDNA or gDNA.

This CDR3 has 13 amino acids. V gave up 7 bases and J gave up 3 bases; unmatched junction bases: 4. The germline gives CDR1 SQVTM, CDR2 ANQGSEA. Original processing notes: For nucleated cells, counts were estimated from reference gene primer amplification. Repertoires were generated with immunoSEQ multiplex PCR, while TCRdb's copy carries only in-frame clones and drops some. That table furnishes V, J and clone size, whereas the DNA furnished D and trimming. This sample has about 210,000 clones, with roughly 86% found just once. V usage is TRBV29-1 and J usage is TRBJ1-1; the match to TRBD1 covers 11 bases. This receptor was taken from a man in his 60s with acute or convalescent COVID-19. Input material: peripheral blood. This CDR3 is CSGGTGGDTEAFF. CDR3 bases: TGCAGCGGGGGGACAGGGGGAGACACTGAAGCTTTCTTT.